The following is a T cell receptor (beta chain) sequence with its context. No cognate antigen has been identified for it. The input lacks base qualities; no much larger clone sits a single base away. These data originate in a study of blood T cells in healthy people across ages (dated by TCRdb to between 2015 and 2016). In the study overall: In model experiments, template switching captured roughly one uniquely barcoded TCR beta cDNA molecule for every two T cells. For two donors (one aged 18 to 29 and one aged 80 or older), the study analyzed two additional independent replicas of 1 million unique cDNA reads from the same blood draw. The donors were divided into four age groups: young (average around 16 years), middle-aged (approximately 41), aged (roughly 60) and long-lived (about 79). Using deep sequencing normalized with unique cDNA molecular identifiers, the study measured how TCR beta repertoire diversity changes with age. To avoid experimental bias, donors of different ages were distributed randomly across sequencing lanes.

The paper's findings and limits, for the study overall: Compared with the aged group, the long-lived group had more naive CD4+ T cells, fewer expanded clones and increased TCR diversity, suggesting age selection. Observed TCR beta diversity correlated strongly with the percentage of naive T cells measured by flow cytometry. Conclusive comparison of naive and antigen-experienced compartments was prevented by the profiling of bulk unsorted PBMCs. Because donor CMV infection status was unknown, age-related changes in expanded clonotypes were potentially confounded. As age increased, observed TCR beta diversity per million T cells dropped in a roughly linear way, and a significant reduction was already evident by age approximately 40. Estimates of total diversity based on one million sequenced T cells were regarded as lower bounds and as underestimates.

The approximately 40 donors, aged about 6 to 95 years, were systemically healthy Caucasian individuals from Russia. Each donor gave about 9.7 milliliters of peripheral blood, drawn into EDTA-treated Vacutainer tubes. PBMCs were isolated by Ficoll-Paque density-gradient centrifugation, with at least 7 million obtained per sample. Total RNA was extracted from PBMCs with Trizol reagent, with at least 5 micrograms obtained per sample. Naive CD45RAhigh/CD27high T cell percentages were measured by flow cytometry on a PBMC aliquot from every donor. The germline V gene (reference sequence) yields GTSNPN for CDR1 and SVGIG for CDR2. The CDR3 sequence holds 11 residues, the cysteine and phenylalanine included. The only DNA kept is the CDR3, 33 bases in frame from the first base. The library was generated by 5' RACE. For sequencing, an Illumina HiSeq 2500 was employed. A second PCR of about 7 to 12 cycles was performed with a sample-barcoded 5' primer and a J-beta primer mix. Each TCR beta cDNA molecule received a unique molecular identifier from a template-switch 5' adaptor carrying 12 random nucleotides. Each sample yielded at least 3 million CDR3-containing paired-end reads. First-strand cDNA synthesis was performed from all RNA using the Mint cDNA synthesis kit, with priming by a TRBC-specific oligonucleotide. Following uracil-DNA glycosylase treatment, a first 18-cycle PCR with universal primers M1SS and BC2_uni_R was performed on all cDNA. Processing in the source paper ran as follows. For normalization, 1 million high-quality reads, each with a distinct molecular identifier, were randomly selected from each sample. Instead of being binned into consensus sequences, reads that shared molecular identifiers were thrown out. MiTCR, run with a Q25 quality threshold and the strictest error-elimination algorithm, handled CDR3 identification, clonotype clustering and error correction. A nonparametric unseen species model using Euler transformation provided a lower-bound estimate of total TCR beta diversity. TCRdb reprocessed the public reads (quality trimming at Q25 with fastp, clone calling with MiXCR) and kept in-frame beta chains. Rows with one shared CDR3 protein collapse into an entry with the most common genes and DNA. The V and J calls were determined by TCRdb, not by the authors. For this sample the table gives about 640,000 distinct CDR3 sequences, of which 45% to 65% were detected only once. Of the sample, approximately 40% is held by the ten largest clones.

The TCR was taken from a man between 60 and 75 years old in good health. Sequencing was carried out using blood. The rearranged segments are TRBV30 and TRBJ2-5; the D gene remains uncertain. The CDR3: CVLERSETQYF. The DNA reads TGTGTCCTGGAGCGTAGTGAGACCCAGTACTTC.